This T cell receptor (beta chain) was sequenced for a study of T-cell memory formation after mild COVID-19 (dated by TCRdb to the early 2020s). A note on the overall study: TCR sequence clusters from the two donors were largely donor specific. In a couple of donors, T-cell clones that expanded and contracted after mild COVID-19 were followed by sequencing TCRalpha and TCRbeta repertoires longitudinally. Two young, previously healthy adult volunteers, one female and one male, were included in the cohort.

The study at large found these results: Whether the second-wave clones peaking on day 37 were SARS-CoV-2 specific was not confirmed. The detection of some responding clones in pre-infection memory suggests that pre-existing cross-reactive memory T cells joined the SARS-CoV-2 response. Contracting CD4+ clones were located mainly in the CM and EM memory subsets, whereas CD8+ clones were found to be enriched in EMRA. The study covered only a couple of mild cases, and larger cohorts including severe cases with pre-infection samples were considered necessary. From day 15 to 85, contracting clones showed balanced CD4/CD8 phenotypes, whereas a second wave of clones that expanded from day 15 to 37 leaned towards CD4+.

Ficoll-Paque density gradient centrifugation was used to isolate PBMCs. Concerning this clonotype: What this receptor recognizes is not known. Per-nucleotide qualities are absent, and no much larger clonotype sits a single base away.

TCRdb names Illumina NovaSeq 6000 as the instrument used. TCRalpha and TCRbeta cDNA libraries were built by 5'RACE with constant-segment primers, adding sample barcodes and unique molecular identifiers. RNA was extracted from every sample with Trizol reagent. Amplification of the libraries took two PCR steps, and the second step added a second sample barcode plus Illumina TruSeq adapters. Libraries were sequenced on an Illumina NovaSeq with 2 x 150 bp paired-end reads. The authors processed their data as follows. The reads were demultiplexed and collapsed into UMI-guided consensus sequences using migec v1.2.7. Using mixcr v2.1.11, UMI consensuses were aligned to TRA and TRB V and J templates and then assembled into clonotypes. A clonotype was counted as expanded or contracted only if both edgeR and NoisET called the change significant, with noise models trained on biological replicates. For edgeR calls, a false discovery rate-adjusted p below 0.01 and a log2 fold-change threshold of 1 were applied. As an exploratory analysis of dynamics, max-normalized trajectories of the 1000 most abundant clonotypes were examined with PCA combined with hierarchical clustering. The CD4 or CD8 phenotype of responding clones was assigned using the separately sequenced CD4+ and CD8+ repertoires. Starting from the raw public reads, TCRdb applied fastp trimming at Q25, assembled clones with MiXCR and retained in-frame beta chains. Entries are consolidated by CDR3 protein sequence, retaining the most common genes and DNA. Here the V and J calls rest on TCRdb's processing, not on the authors' analysis. The sample table holds 120,000 or so distinct CDR3 sequences, of which approximately 15% were seen once. The ten largest make up over 4% of the sample.

The CDR3 contains 17 residues, cysteine and phenylalanine counted. Only the CDR3 DNA is retained, 51 bases long and in frame from the first base. V and J are trimmed by 4 bases and 1 base, and the gene matches miss 11 bases of the junction. Per the germline V gene, SGHTA is the CDR1 and FQGNSA is the CDR2. The sequence joins TRBV7-2 to TRBJ2-3; TRBD2 aligns with 7 central bases. The sequence derives from a man in his late teens or twenties who had mild COVID-19 (a few samples of this study predate the infection). The sample titles of this study are shuffled in the database, so cell type and time point are left out; the donor was told from shared clones. Sequenced: PBMCs or a T cell subset sorted from them (not recorded which). For the CDR3, the sequence is CASSSAGRGRGTDTQYF. The DNA is as follows: TGTGCCAGCAGCTCAGCGGGGCGGGGCCGGGGCACAGATACGCAGTATTTT.